The 21 T cell receptor beta chains below all came from one sample that was sequenced in a study of blood T cells in healthy people across ages. A second PCR of roughly 6 to 12 cycles used a sample-barcoded 5' primer and a J-beta primer mix. TCRdb recomputed calls from the 5' RACE reads with MiXCR, one row per CDR3 protein. The sample yields 800,000 to 950,000 distinct CDR3 sequences, around 29% seen once. The same data also went into a second study, on T cells of mothers and their children.

The sequenced sample was blood. These TCRs come from a woman between 35 and 50 years old in good health.

Notes on this clonotype: Just one base apart from a much larger clone, this may be a read error. The chain combines TRBV5-1 with TRBJ1-2, with a possible D match to TRBD1 (5 bases). This CDR3 is 14 amino acids long. Trimming removed 5 bases from V and 4 bases from J, with 15 bases in between. Germline V lookup: CDR1 SGHRS, CDR2 YFSETQ. CDR3 in amino acids: CASSFGGTSYGYTF. The CDR3 DNA sequence: TGCGCCAGCAGTTTTGGAGGGACTAGCTATGGCTACACCTTC.

V is TRBV20-1 and J is TRBJ2-5; D uncertain. The V gene lost 7 bases and the J gene lost 5 bases, with 11 bases spanning the gap. This CDR3 is 11 amino acids long. Per the germline V gene, CDR1 is DFQATT and CDR2 is SNEGSKA (reference sequence). The CDR3 protein is CSEVSGETQYF. CDR3 in DNA: TGCAGTGAAGTATCGGGCGAGACCCAGTACTTC.

J is TRBJ2-1 and V is TRBV28, with TRBD1 as a possible D gene (6 bases). The V end was cut by 5 bases, the J end by 5 bases, with 10 bases between. Looked up from germline, CDR1 is MDHEN and CDR2 is SYDVKM. The CDR3 totals 13 residues. In DNA form, the CDR3 reads TGTGCCAGCAGTGGGGGACATAACAATGAGCAGTTCTTC. Encoded protein: CASSGGHNNEQFF.

This clonotype showed up just a few times. The chain links TRBV19 to TRBJ2-6; D call uncertain. Germline lookup yields CDR1 LNHDA and CDR2 SQIVND (reference sequence). V lost 3 bases, J lost 4 bases, and 4 bases lay in between. There are 13 residues in the CDR3. In DNA form, the CDR3 reads TGTGCCAGTAGTATCACGGGGGCCAACGTCCTGACTTTC. Translating it yields CASSITGANVLTF. Full variable domain (remainder filled in from reference TRBV19 and TRBJ2-6): DGGITQSPKYLFRKEGQNVTLSCEQNLNHDAMYWYRQDPGQGLRLIYYSQIVNDFQKGDIAEGYSVSREKKESFPLTVTSAQKNPTAFYLCASSITGANVLTFGAGSRLTVL.

This chain uses TRBV5-1 with TRBJ1-4, with D maybe TRBD1 (5 bases). The ends were cut back, 0 bases at V and 6 bases at J, with 15 bases in the middle. This CDR3 region has 16 residues. Looked up from germline, CDR1 is SGHRS and CDR2 is YFSETQ. CDR3 sequence: CASSLDRGGVDEKLFF. CDR3 bases: TGCGCCAGCAGCTTGGATCGCGGGGGAGTCGATGAAAAACTGTTTTTT.

The gene calls are TRBV5-1 and TRBJ1-2, with D tentatively TRBD1 (5 bases). The CDR3 is 15 amino acids. Germline V gene data show CDR1 as SGHRS and CDR2 as YFSETQ. V was cut by 8 bases and J by 8 bases, with 25 bases left in between. CDR3 in amino acids: CASTLDRPQGRGYTF. The DNA of the CDR3 is TGCGCCAGTACCCTAGATCGGCCCCAGGGTCGCGGCTACACCTTC.

This clonotype was found a few times. V usage is TRBV20-1 and J usage is TRBJ2-2; D is uncertain. The germline V and J ends were trimmed by 0 bases and 3 bases, with 5 bases remaining between them. The CDR3 extends over 13 amino acids. Germline lookup yields CDR1 DFQATT and CDR2 SNEGSKA (reference sequence). The CDR3 sequence is CSARDSHTGELFF. The CDR3 nucleotides read TGCAGTGCTAGAGATTCCCACACCGGGGAGCTGTTTTTT.

The genes are TRBV20-1 and TRBJ1-1, with 9 positions matching TRBD1. V dropped 2 bases and J dropped 6; count of bases not matched to a gene: 4. The CDR3 sequence is 13 residues long. Germline CDR1 and CDR2: DFQATT and SNEGSKA (reference sequence). CDR3 DNA: TGCAGTGCTAGAACAGGGGGCCGGTCTGAAGCTTTCTTT. Amino acid sequence: CSARTGGRSEAFF.

This clonotype was counted many times. The chain carries TRBV7-6 and TRBJ2-7; perhaps TRBD2 as D (7 bases). The CDR3 consists of 12 residues. CDR1 SGHVS and CDR2 FNYEAQ come from the germline V gene. V shed 5 bases and J shed 7 bases, with 12 bases lying between them. CDR3 coding DNA: TGTGCCAGCAGCAAGGGGGAGGGTGAGCAGTACTTC. Translated, it gives CASSKGEGEQYF.

The V and J genes are TRBV20-1 and TRBJ1-2, with 9 nucleotides matching TRBD1. V lost 6 bases to trimming and J lost 7 bases; unmatched junction nucleotides: 9. This CDR3 contains 13 residues. CDR1 is DFQATT and CDR2 is SNEGSKA in the germline V gene (reference sequence). This chain's CDR3 is CSAITGGWGGYTF. DNA of the CDR3: TGCAGTGCCATAACAGGGGGCTGGGGTGGCTACACCTTC.

This clonotype was counted a few times. The genes are TRBV21-1 and TRBJ2-7; the table's TRBD2 call for D was not verified on the DNA. TRBV21-1 is listed as a pseudogene. The CDR3 is 14 amino acids. Written as DNA, the CDR3 is TGTGCCAGCAGCGCAACCGGGCCCGACTACGAGCAGTACTTC. It yields the protein CASSATGPDYEQYF.

V gene TRBV3-1 combines with J gene TRBJ1-4; D not resolved. This CDR3 region has 12 residues. Trimming left V 3 bases short and J 8 bases short, with 7 bases between. Germline values: CDR1 LGHDT, CDR2 YNNKEL (reference sequence). DNA for the CDR3: TGTGCCAGCAGCCAGTTGGGGGAAAAACTGTTTTTT. It yields the protein CASSQLGEKLFF.

This clonotype was seen at least ten times. This chain connects TRBV28 to TRBJ2-7; the D gene is possibly TRBD1 (7 bases). Trimming took off 2 bases at V and 0 bases at J, with 20 bases between the two ends. This CDR3 region has 18 residues. Germline assignment: CDR1 MDHEN and CDR2 SYDVKM. CDR3 amino acids: CASSLNRAEGALSYEQYF. In nucleotides, the CDR3 is TGTGCCAGCAGTTTAAACCGAGCGGAGGGGGCCCTCTCCTACGAGCAGTACTTC.

The chain is built from TRBV9 and TRBJ1-2; D remains unclear. Germline V gene data show CDR1 as SGDLS and CDR2 as YYNGEE. The CDR3 runs to 14 residues. V dropped 0 bases and J dropped 6 bases, with 12 bases sitting between them. The CDR3 DNA reads as TGTGCCAGCAGCGTAGACAGTGTGGGCCATGGCTACACCTTC. Residues: CASSVDSVGHGYTF.

The rearrangement links TRBV20-1 to TRBJ2-3; TRBD2 matches at 9 bases. Germline V lookup: CDR1 DFQATT, CDR2 SNEGSKA (reference sequence). This CDR3 has 15 amino acids. CDR3 DNA sequence: TGCAGCTCTCTGGCGGGAGGGGAAAGCACAGATACGCAGTATTTT. This codes for CSSLAGGESTDTQYF.

The chain uses TRBV7-2 and TRBJ2-4, with TRBD1 matching over 7 bases. J was trimmed by 13 bases and V by 5 bases; bases with no gene match: 23. From germline, CDR1 is SGHTA and CDR2 FQGNSA. The CDR3 has 17 amino acids. The chain's CDR3 is CASSPPTGSPRYNEQYF. In nucleotides, the CDR3 is TGTGCCAGCAGCCCCCCGACAGGGTCGCCTCGGTACAATGAGCAGTACTTC.

This clonotype was picked up a small number of times. The J gene is TRBJ2-5, the V gene TRBV27, with D perhaps TRBD2 (5 bases). There are 16 residues in the CDR3. The ends were cut back, 5 bases at V and 1 base at J, with 17 bases in the middle. Per germline, CDR1 MNHEY and CDR2 SMNVEV (reference sequence). The CDR3 loop is CASSLLGRAVQETQYF. The CDR3 coding sequence is TGTGCCAGCAGTCTCCTGGGTAGAGCGGTCCAAGAGACCCAGTACTTC.

The chain recombines TRBV5-1 with TRBJ2-1; 8 bases agree with TRBD1. The CDR3 has 16 residues. Germline trimming cut 4 bases from V and 3 bases from J; bases unmatched to any gene: 9. CDR1 and CDR2 (germline): SGHRS, YFSETQ. CDR3 in amino acids: CASSQGQAQFYNEQFF. The CDR3 coding sequence is TGCGCCAGCAGCCAGGGACAGGCCCAATTCTACAATGAGCAGTTCTTC.

This clonotype was counted only a few times. This sequence joins TRBV6-1 and TRBJ1-2, with D tentatively TRBD1 (6 bases). The germline V and J ends were trimmed by 3 bases and 7 bases, with 9 bases remaining between them. The CDR3 consists of 12 residues. CDR1 and CDR2 from the germline V gene are MNHNS and SASEGT. This CDR3 is CASSETGSGYTF. The CDR3 DNA follows: TGTGCCAGCAGTGAGACAGGTTCTGGCTACACCTTC.

This clonotype has ten or more counts. The rearrangement joins TRBV5-1 to TRBJ2-7; D is possibly TRBD2 (5 bases). Germline V gene data show CDR1 as SGHRS and CDR2 as YFSETQ. The CDR3 covers 14 residues. Trimming pared 2 bases from V and 5 bases from J, leaving 14 bases between. As DNA, the CDR3 is TGCGCCAGCAGCTTAACCGCGGGCGGAGACGAGCAGTACTTC. Its protein is CASSLTAGGDEQYF.

The sample holds many counts of this clonotype. The chain combines TRBV4-3 with TRBJ1-6, with a tentative D call TRBD1 (5 bases). The V end was cut by 0 bases, the J end by 8 bases, with 17 bases between. Germline lookup yields CDR1 LGHNA and CDR2 YSLEER. The CDR3 runs to 17 residues. The CDR3 loop reads CASSQEIGGGADSPLHF. Written as DNA, the CDR3 is TGCGCCAGCAGCCAAGAGATCGGGGGAGGAGCGGATTCACCCCTCCACTTT.